One and the same sample provided the 13 T cell receptor beta chains below, sequenced in a study of cytomegalovirus exposure and HLA in healthy donors. TCRdb keeps only in-frame clones here, not all; method: immunoSEQ multiplex PCR. This table has about 140,000 clones, about nine tenths appearing once. The sample comprised PBMCs. These receptor sequences come from a young man in good health and CMV-seronegative.

The chain employs TRBV28 and TRBJ1-1, with D tentatively TRBD1 (5 bases). Looked up from germline, CDR1 is MDHEN and CDR2 is SYDVKM. Trimming shortened V by 3 bases and J by 0 bases, and 17 bases separated the two germline ends. The CDR3 runs 17 residues. The CDR3 nucleotides read TGTGCCAGCAGTTTGGGAAACAGGTTCAAGCTGAACACTGAAGCTTTCTTT. Amino acid sequence: CASSLGNRFKLNTEAFF.

CDR3 coding DNA: TGTGCCAGCAGCTACAGGGAGAACACTGAAGCTTTCTTT. This codes for CASSYRENTEAFF. The genes are TRBV7-8 and TRBJ1-1; D is perhaps TRBD1 (6 bases). The CDR3 covers 13 residues. Germline CDR1 reads SGHVS; CDR2 reads FQNEAQ. V was trimmed by 4 bases and J by 1 base, leaving 7 bases between them.

Only a few counts were recorded for this clone. The chain's CDR3 is CASSYVGGEAFF. The CDR3 region has the DNA TGTGCCAGCAGTTACGTAGGCGGGGAAGCTTTCTTT. V gene TRBV6-5 combines with J gene TRBJ1-1, with no clear D. With 2 bases removed from V and 8 bases from J, the gap between germline ends came to 9 bases. The CDR3 contains 12 residues. CDR1 is MNHEY, CDR2 SVGAGI, per germline.

This chain uses TRBV18 with TRBJ1-5; D not certain. V was pared by 1 base and J by 4 bases, with 8 bases between. Germline CDR1 reads KGHSH; CDR2 reads LQKENI. This CDR3 is built from 14 residues. CDR3 in amino acids: CASSPQHVNQPQHF. CDR3 coding DNA: TGTGCCAGCTCACCACAACACGTTAATCAGCCCCAGCATTTT.

J is TRBJ2-3 and V is TRBV5-1; a possible D gene is TRBD1 (6 bases). Trimming left V 3 bases short and J 6 bases short, with 23 bases between. The CDR3 runs to 17 residues. Germline lookup yields CDR1 SGHRS and CDR2 YFSETQ. This chain's CDR3 is CASSYLPGTRESDTQYF. CDR3 DNA sequence: TGCGCCAGCAGCTATTTACCCGGGACAAGGGAATCTGATACGCAGTATTTT. The variable domain in full, completed from reference TRBV5-1 and TRBJ2-3, reads KAGVTQTPRYLIKTRGQQVTLSCSPISGHRSVSWYQQTPGQGLQFLFEYFSETQRNKGNFPGRFSGRQFSNSRSEMNVSTLELGDSALYLCASSYLPGTRESDTQYFGPGTRLTVL.

V gene TRBV19 combines with J gene TRBJ2-7; 7 nucleotides agree with TRBD1. J lost 2 bases, V lost 6 bases, and 7 bases had no gene match. The CDR3 is 14 residues long. In germline, CDR1 is LNHDA, CDR2 SQIVND (reference sequence). The CDR3 loop is CASRRTGDTYEQYF. CDR3 coding DNA: TGTGCCAGTAGGCGGACAGGAGACACCTACGAGCAGTACTTC.

Of note for this clone: Other nucleotide sequences from this sample produce the same CDR3. This sequence joins TRBV29-1 and TRBJ1-2; the D gene is possibly TRBD1 (5 bases). CDR3 size: 14 residues. Trimming took off 1 base at V and 4 bases at J, with 13 bases between the two ends. Germline-derived CDR1 and CDR2 are SQVTM and ANQGSEA. The CDR3 DNA reads TGCAGCGTTGAAGGGCGGGGTAGGGGCTATGGCTACACCTTC. This codes for CSVEGRGRGYGYTF.

The chain uses TRBV15 and TRBJ2-1; 10 bases line up with TRBD1. Per germline, CDR1 LNHNV and CDR2 YYDKDF (reference sequence). The V segment lost 0 bases and the J segment 4 bases; nucleotides outside the gene matches: 6. The CDR3 consists of 17 residues. In nucleotides, the CDR3 is TGTGCCACCAGCAGAGAGATAATGGGACAGGGGTACAATGAGCAGTTCTTC. Amino acids: CATSREIMGQGYNEQFF.

The V and J genes are TRBV6-5 and TRBJ2-3, with TRBD2 as a possible D gene (6 bases). In germline, CDR1 is MNHEY, CDR2 SVGAGI. Trimming took off 6 bases at V and 5 bases at J, with 9 bases between the two ends. This CDR3 comprises 12 residues. CDR3 DNA: TGTGCCAGCAGCTGGAGGGGAGATACGCAGTATTTT. Its protein is CASSWRGDTQYF.

The V and J genes are TRBV5-4 and TRBJ2-1, with a tentative D call TRBD2 (5 bases). The germline V gene has CDR1 SGHNT and CDR2 YYREEE (reference sequence). This CDR3 is 14 amino acids long. Trimming removed 1 base from V and 8 bases from J, with 13 bases in between. CDR3 sequence: CASSLRDYWDEQFF. The DNA for the CDR3 is TGTGCCAGCAGCTTGCGTGACTACTGGGATGAGCAGTTCTTC.

CDR3 bases: TGTGCCAGCAGCGTTTCGTTCAGGGCGGGGGGAGAGACCCAGTACTTC. It encodes CASSVSFRAGGETQYF. The chain links TRBV9 to TRBJ2-5, with 8 bases aligning to TRBD2. This CDR3 comprises 16 residues. V gave up 2 bases and J gave up 4 bases; unmatched junction bases: 10. CDR1 and CDR2 (germline): SGDLS, YYNGEE.

This chain joins TRBV19 and TRBJ2-3; TRBD1 matches at 10 bases. The CDR3 runs to 14 residues. The V gene end was trimmed by 6 bases and the J gene end by 5 bases; junction bases not matched to a gene: 5. The germline V gene encodes CDR1 LNHDA and CDR2 SQIVND (reference sequence). The CDR3 DNA reads as TGTGCCAGTAGCGACAGGGGGCTAGGAGATACGCAGTATTTT. It specifies CASSDRGLGDTQYF.

The rearrangement joins TRBV2 to TRBJ1-1; 8 bases are a match to TRBD1. This CDR3 is 11 amino acids long. Germline V CDR1 and CDR2: SNHLY, FYNNEI. Trimming took 11 bases from V and 3 from J; bases not matched to a gene: 2. CDR3 coding DNA: TGTGCCGGACAGGGATACACTGAAGCTTTCTTT. It specifies CAGQGYTEAFF.